This TCR beta chain appears in the sequencing data of a study of blood T cells in healthy people across ages. Overall study findings and caveats: CMV status of donors was not determined, possibly confounding expanded clonotype changes. Getting older went along with TCR beta diversity per million T cells dropping roughly linearly. Strong correlation was found linking TCR beta diversity to naive T cell percentage.

CDR3 size: 16 residues. Deletions cut 7 bases from V and 0 bases from J, with 16 bases between. Germline V gives CDR1 MNHNS, CDR2 SASEGT. Combining a sample-barcoded 5' primer with a J-beta primer mix, a second PCR ran for about 6 to 12 cycles. Via MiXCR, TCRdb re-called the 5' RACE reads, giving one row per CDR3 protein. The sample consists of approximately 1.5 million distinct CDR3 sequences, almost 35% of them appearing once. A word on this clonotype: Its antigen remains unidentified.

The gene calls are TRBV6-1 and TRBJ2-1; the D gene is possibly TRBD2 (5 bases). Sequencing was performed on blood. The sequence was obtained from a woman aged 25 to 39 in good health. The CDR3 sequence is CASIRGSFSSYNEQFF. As DNA, the CDR3 is TGTGCCAGCATCCGGGGTTCCTTTAGCTCCTACAATGAGCAGTTCTTC.